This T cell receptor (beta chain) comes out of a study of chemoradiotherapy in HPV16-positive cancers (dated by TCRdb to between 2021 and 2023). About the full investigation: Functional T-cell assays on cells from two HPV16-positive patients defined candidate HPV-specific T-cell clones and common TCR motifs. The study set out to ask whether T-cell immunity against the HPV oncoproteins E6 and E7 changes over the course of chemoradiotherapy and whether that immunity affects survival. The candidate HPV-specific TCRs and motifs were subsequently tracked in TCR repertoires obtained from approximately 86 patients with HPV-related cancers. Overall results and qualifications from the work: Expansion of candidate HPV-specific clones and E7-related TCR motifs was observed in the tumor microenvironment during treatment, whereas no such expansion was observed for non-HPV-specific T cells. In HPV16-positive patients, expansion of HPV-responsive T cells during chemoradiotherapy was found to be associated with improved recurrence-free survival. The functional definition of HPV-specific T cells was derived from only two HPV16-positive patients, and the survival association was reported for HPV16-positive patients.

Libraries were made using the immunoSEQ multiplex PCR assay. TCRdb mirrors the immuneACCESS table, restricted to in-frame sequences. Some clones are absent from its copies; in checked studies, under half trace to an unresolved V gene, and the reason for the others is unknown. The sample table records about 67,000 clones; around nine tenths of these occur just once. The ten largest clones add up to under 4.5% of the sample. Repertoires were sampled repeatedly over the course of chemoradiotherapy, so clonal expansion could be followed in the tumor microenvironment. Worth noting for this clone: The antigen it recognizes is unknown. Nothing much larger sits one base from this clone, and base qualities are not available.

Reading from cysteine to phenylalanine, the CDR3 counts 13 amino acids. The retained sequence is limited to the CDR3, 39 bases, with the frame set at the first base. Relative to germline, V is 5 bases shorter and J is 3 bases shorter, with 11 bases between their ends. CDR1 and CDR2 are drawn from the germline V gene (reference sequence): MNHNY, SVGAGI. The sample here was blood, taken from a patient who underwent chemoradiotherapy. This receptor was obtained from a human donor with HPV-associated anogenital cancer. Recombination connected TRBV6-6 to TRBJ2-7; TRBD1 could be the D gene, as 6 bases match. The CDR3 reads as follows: CASSKEQGYEQYF. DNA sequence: TGTGCCAGCAGTAAAGAACAGGGCTACGAGCAGTACTTC.